This T cell receptor (beta chain) was sequenced in a study of cytomegalovirus exposure and HLA in healthy donors. This CDR3 comprises 15 residues. From germline, CDR1 is KGHSH and CDR2 LQKENI. The V and J ends lost 4 bases and 0 bases respectively, with 12 bases between them. The PCR contained 60 Vbeta and 13 Jbeta primers. Clones were sequenced by immunoSEQ multiplex PCR, and TCRdb holds only the in-frame ones, with some missing. The sample lists under 80,000 clones; just under 75% were seen once. The chain employs TRBV18 and TRBJ1-2, with a possible D match to TRBD1 (5 bases). This sequence originates from a woman aged 25-40 years in good health and CMV-seronegative. Sequencing was done on a sample of PBMCs. CDR3 bases: TGTGCCAGCTCACAAAGACAGTTAGCTAACTATGGCTACACCTTC. As protein: CASSQRQLANYGYTF.